Sequencing of this TCR beta chain was carried out in a study of cytomegalovirus exposure and HLA in healthy donors. Study results and limitations: Apart from CMV serostatus, no immune exposure information was available. Analysis performed later found roughly 17,000 TCR beta sequences associated with HLA alleles at 0.05 false discovery rate.

Notes on this clone: Its antigen is still unknown.

It was healthy bone marrow donors who served as donors. CDR1 is MNHNS, CDR2 SASEGT, per germline. The CDR3 runs to 13 residues. Trimming shortened V by 8 bases and J by 0 bases, and 9 bases separated the two germline ends. PCR was performed using 60 Vbeta and 13 Jbeta primers. Only in-frame clones appear in the TCRdb table, and some are missing; sequencing was by immunoSEQ multiplex PCR. The listing records around 120,000 clones. This rearrangement joins TRBV6-1 to TRBJ2-3; D is unresolved. This TCR derives from a man aged 45 to 65 in good health and CMV-seronegative. Sequenced material: PBMCs. This CDR3 is CASAKQSTDTQYF. In DNA, the CDR3 is TGTGCCAGCGCGAAACAGAGCACAGATACGCAGTATTTT.